The rows below give T cell receptor beta chains drawn from one sample of a study of OX40 agonist ivuxolimab in advanced cancers. Profiling relied on immunoSEQ multiplex PCR, and the TCRdb table lists in-frame clones only, not all of them. The profile covers over 40,000 clones, with approximately 80% appearing a single time and roughly 6.8% taken by the ten largest. The sequencing here drew on CD4+ or CD8+ T cells sorted from blood, taken in a trial of the OX40 agonist ivuxolimab. The receptors were gathered from an adult with an advanced solid tumor such as melanoma, head and neck, liver or kidney cancer. Both conserved end residues are part of each CDR3. Fields, in order: V gene, CDR3 length, J gene, CDR3 protein.

V gene: TRBV5-1; CDR3 length: 15; J gene: TRBJ2-1; CDR3 protein: CASSLGQNSYNEQFF
V gene: TRBV29-1; CDR3 length: 15; J gene: TRBJ2-3; CDR3 protein: CSVPTSGRVSDTQYF
V gene: TRBV7-9; CDR3 length: 13; J gene: TRBJ2-1; CDR3 protein: CASSWAGGGVKFF
V gene: TRBV4-1; CDR3 length: 16; J gene: TRBJ2-1; CDR3 protein: CASSQVLAGESNEQFF
V gene: TRBV6-6; CDR3 length: 13; J gene: TRBJ2-7; CDR3 protein: CASSLQGAYEQYF
V gene: TRBV10-1; CDR3 length: 13; J gene: TRBJ2-3; CDR3 protein: CASRTGLSDTQYF
V gene: TRBV18; CDR3 length: 14; J gene: TRBJ2-7; CDR3 protein: CASSPSGVSYEQYF
V gene: TRBV15; CDR3 length: 16; J gene: TRBJ2-5; CDR3 protein: CATSSDLAGGRETQYF
V gene: TRBV4-3; CDR3 length: 13; J gene: TRBJ2-7; CDR3 protein: CANSQDGTTRQYF
V gene: TRBV30; CDR3 length: 15; J gene: TRBJ1-1; CDR3 protein: CAWTSSTAMNTEAFF
V gene: TRBV10-3; CDR3 length: 11; J gene: TRBJ1-2; CDR3 protein: CAISGDRVFTF
V gene: TRBV6-6; CDR3 length: 12; J gene: TRBJ1-2; CDR3 protein: CASRNRVYGYTF